This entry lists 16 T cell receptor beta chains sequenced from one sample in a study of shared clonotypes between healthy human individuals. Terminally differentiated effector memory CD45RA+ cells were excluded by CCR7 positive selection of CD45RO-negative cells. Some clones are missing from TCRdb's copy, which holds only in-frame ones; the method was immunoSEQ multiplex PCR. This table holds roughly 2.1 million clones, roughly 91% found once. Sequenced material: naive CD8+ T cells from PBMCs. The receptor set was obtained from a man aged 18 to 30 in good health. Some clones in this sample may be carry-over from other donors' samples.

Points on this clone: Other DNA variants within this sample encode the same CDR3. The chain is built from TRBV27 and TRBJ2-1, with TRBD2 identical over 8 bases. This CDR3 region has 14 residues. V trimming: 6 bases; J trimming: 3 bases; junction bases outside the gene matches: 4. Germline V gives CDR1 MNHEY, CDR2 SMNVEV (reference sequence). CDR3 sequence: CASSPGTSYNEQFF. In DNA, the CDR3 is TGTGCCAGCAGCCCCGGGACTAGCTACAATGAGCAGTTCTTC.

J is TRBJ1-4 and V is TRBV30, with no clear D. With 3 bases removed from V and 8 bases from J, the gap between germline ends came to 7 bases. Germline values: CDR1 GTSNPN, CDR2 SVGIG (reference sequence). The CDR3 runs to 11 residues. The CDR3 loop is CAWRIEEKLFF. The CDR3 DNA reads as TGTGCCTGGAGGATCGAAGAAAAACTGTTTTTT.

The chain joins TRBV7-6 to TRBJ2-3, with TRBD2 identical over 7 bases. The CDR3 spans 20 residues. Germline V lookup: CDR1 SGHVS, CDR2 FNYEAQ. V gave up 5 bases and J gave up 1 base; unmatched junction bases: 21. CDR3 loop: CASSASPAGKVQVGTDTQYF. CDR3 DNA: TGTGCCAGCAGCGCCAGTCCAGCGGGAAAAGTTCAAGTCGGCACAGATACGCAGTATTTT. Together with reference TRBV7-6 and TRBJ2-3, the CDR3 gives the full variable domain: GAGVSQSPRYKVTKRGQDVALRCDPISGHVSLYWYRQALGQGPEFLTYFNYEAQQDKSGLPNDRFSAERPEGSISTLTIQRTEQRDSAMYRCASSASPAGKVQVGTDTQYFGPGTRLTVL.

The rearrangement joins TRBV4-2 to TRBJ2-1, with 7 bases matching TRBD2. CDR1 and CDR2 (germline): LGHNA, YNFKEQ. Unmatched junction bases numbered 5, after V lost 0 bases and J lost 3 bases. The CDR3 covers 16 residues. The CDR3 DNA follows: TGTGCCAGCAGCCAAGAAGCGGGAATTAACTACAATGAGCAGTTCTTC. Residues: CASSQEAGINYNEQFF.

A remark on this clone: This sample also contains other DNA sequences that code for the same CDR3. This chain links TRBV19 with TRBJ1-1; a possible D gene is TRBD1 (5 bases). CDR1 is LNHDA, CDR2 SQIVND, per germline (reference sequence). V lost 8 bases and J lost 5, with 9 bases in between. The CDR3 has 11 residues. The chain's CDR3 is CASGPGTEAFF. In DNA form, the CDR3 reads TGTGCCAGTGGCCCAGGGACTGAAGCTTTCTTT.

This clone was recorded once. The chain joins TRBV5-1 to TRBJ2-7; 8 nucleotides align to TRBD2. The CDR3 spans 12 residues. V lost 8 bases, J lost 7 bases, and 8 bases stayed unmatched. Germline V gene lookup returns CDR1 SGHRS and CDR2 YFSETQ. The CDR3 region has the DNA TGCGCCAGTACGGGACTAGACGGGGAGCAGTACTTC. The encoded protein is CASTGLDGEQYF.

The V and J genes are TRBV7-2 and TRBJ2-1; 11 bases fit TRBD1. This CDR3 has 15 residues. J gave up 8 bases and V 3 bases, and 6 bases lay outside the gene matches. Germline lookup yields CDR1 SGHTA and CDR2 FQGNSA. CDR3 sequence (DNA): TGTGCCAGCAGCTTCTGGACAGGGGGCGGGTATGAGCAGTTCTTC. Amino acid sequence: CASSFWTGGGYEQFF.

V is TRBV11-2 and J is TRBJ2-2, with 9 nucleotides matching TRBD2. The CDR3 sequence is 17 residues long. The germline V gene encodes CDR1 SGHAT and CDR2 FQNNGV. V lost 5 bases to trimming and J lost 4 bases; unmatched junction nucleotides: 11. The CDR3 nucleotides read TGTGCCAGCAGCGCCGCCGGGCTAGCGGGATCCACCGGGGAGCTGTTTTTT. It yields the protein CASSAAGLAGSTGELFF.

V and J are TRBV5-4 and TRBJ1-1, with unresolved D. V lost 2 bases and J lost 4, with 9 bases in between. The CDR3 sequence is 13 residues long. The V gene's germline CDR1 is SGHNT and CDR2 YYREEE (reference sequence). The CDR3 reads CASSFNSGTEAFF. CDR3 bases: TGTGCCAGCAGCTTTAATTCTGGCACTGAAGCTTTCTTT. The whole variable domain, filled in from reference TRBV5-4 and TRBJ1-1, reads ETGVTQSPTHLIKTRGQQVTLRCSSQSGHNTVSWYQQALGQGPQFIFQYYREEENGRGNFPPRFSGLQFPNYSSELNVNALELDDSALYLCASSFNSGTEAFFGQGTRLTVV.

The gene calls are TRBV7-3 and TRBJ2-7, with D perhaps TRBD1 (6 bases). Trimming took 4 bases from V and 5 from J, leaving 18 bases between them. The germline gives CDR1 SGHTA, CDR2 FQGTGA. The CDR3 totals 15 residues. DNA of the CDR3: TGTGCCAGCAGCTCCCTTCCCGGGACACCCGACGAGCAGTACTTC. This gives the protein CASSSLPGTPDEQYF.

This clone has just one count. The CDR3 DNA sequence: TGTGCCTGGGGCGAGACAGGGGAGGGCTACACCTTC. Its protein product is CAWGETGEGYTF. This chain connects TRBV30 to TRBJ1-2; 8 bases map to TRBD1. This CDR3 has 12 amino acids. Germline V lookup: CDR1 GTSNPN, CDR2 SVGIG (reference sequence). The J segment lost 8 bases and the V segment lost 5 bases, leaving 7 bases of the junction unmatched.

V is TRBV12-5 and J is TRBJ2-5; TRBD2 agrees at 12 bases. The CDR3 has 15 residues. V shed 2 bases, J shed 4 bases, and the junction held 2 bases outside the gene matches. Germline values: CDR1 LGHNT, CDR2 FRNRAP. This CDR3 is CASGLLAGGPETQYF. CDR3 in DNA: TGTGCTAGTGGTTTGCTAGCGGGAGGGCCAGAGACCCAGTACTTC.

This clone occurred once. The rearrangement uses TRBV27 and TRBJ1-6; D remains ambiguous. Between the trimmed V and J ends, which lost 8 bases and 0 bases, there was a span of 8 bases. CDR3 length: 14 residues. Germline assignment: CDR1 MNHEY and CDR2 SMNVEV (reference sequence). In nucleotides, the CDR3 is TGTGCCAGCCAAGAATACTCCTATAATTCACCCCTCCACTTT. It translates to CASQEYSYNSPLHF.

The CDR3 protein is CASSFMWEGTDTQYF. Here the CDR3 DNA reads TGTGCCAGCAGTTTTATGTGGGAGGGCACAGATACGCAGTATTTT. The V call is TRBV28, the J call TRBJ2-3; a possible D gene is TRBD2 (6 bases). Trimming shortened V by 3 bases and J by 1 base, and 11 bases separated the two germline ends. CDR1 and CDR2 (germline): MDHEN, SYDVKM. This CDR3 has 15 amino acids.

This chain links TRBV19 with TRBJ2-1, with 8 bases lining up with TRBD2. Losses at the gene ends were 8 bases for V and 6 bases for J; bases not matched to a gene: 9. CDR1 is LNHDA and CDR2 is SQIVND in the germline V gene (reference sequence). The CDR3 is 14 amino acids. CDR3 loop: CASAPGGAVNEQFF. CDR3 DNA sequence: TGTGCCAGTGCCCCCGGGGGGGCGGTCAATGAGCAGTTCTTC.

Concerning this clone: The identical CDR3 is also encoded by other nucleotide sequences in the sample. The genes are TRBV7-3 and TRBJ2-1; D is uncertain. Per the germline V gene, CDR1 is SGHTA and CDR2 is FQGTGA. Trimming left V 3 bases short and J 10 bases short, with 7 bases between. The CDR3 totals 11 residues. The DNA of the CDR3 is TGTGCCAGCAGCTTGGGTGGGGAGCAGTTCTTC. It codes for CASSLGGEQFF.